The clone carrying this T cell receptor beta chain was counted between two and nine times. Antigen unknown. Researchers prepared the TCRbeta library using unique molecular identifiers, the study reports. Using its own MiXCR run on the PCR reads, TCRdb lists one record per CDR3 protein. This table holds 180,000 or so distinct CDR3 sequences, 6.3% found once. The data originate from a study of T-cell reconstitution after alpha-beta-depleted transplantation in children. Regarding the study as a whole: The origin of alpha-beta T cells about two months after transplant was reportedly several hundred expanded graft clones.

This sequence originates from a girl less than two years old with combined immunodeficiency, due to receive a stem cell transplant. This sample comprised PBMCs, obtained before TCRalphabeta/CD19-depleted stem cell transplant.

DNA for the CDR3: TGCGCCAGCAGTGAGTCCGGTCCGGGGGACACCATATATTTT. The encoded protein is CASSESGPGDTIYF. This chain connects TRBV10-2 to TRBJ1-3; possible D gene TRBD1, 5 bases. V lost 0 bases, J lost 8 bases, and 11 bases lay in between. Germline loops: CDR1 WSHSY, CDR2 SAAADI. The length of the CDR3 is 14 residues.